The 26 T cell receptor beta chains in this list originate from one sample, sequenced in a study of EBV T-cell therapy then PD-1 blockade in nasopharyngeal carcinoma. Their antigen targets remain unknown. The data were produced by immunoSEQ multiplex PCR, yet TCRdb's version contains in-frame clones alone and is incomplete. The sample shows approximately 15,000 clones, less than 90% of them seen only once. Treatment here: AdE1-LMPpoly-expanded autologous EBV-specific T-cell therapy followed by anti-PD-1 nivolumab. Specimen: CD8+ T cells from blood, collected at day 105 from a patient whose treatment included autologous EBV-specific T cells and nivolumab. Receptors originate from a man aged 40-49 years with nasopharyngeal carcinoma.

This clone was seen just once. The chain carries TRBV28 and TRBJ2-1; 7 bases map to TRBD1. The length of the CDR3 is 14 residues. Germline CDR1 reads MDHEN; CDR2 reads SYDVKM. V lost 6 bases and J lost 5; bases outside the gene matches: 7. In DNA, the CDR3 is TGTGCCAGCAGGGGGACAGCTTTCGACAATGAGCAGTTCTTC. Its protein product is CASRGTAFDNEQFF.

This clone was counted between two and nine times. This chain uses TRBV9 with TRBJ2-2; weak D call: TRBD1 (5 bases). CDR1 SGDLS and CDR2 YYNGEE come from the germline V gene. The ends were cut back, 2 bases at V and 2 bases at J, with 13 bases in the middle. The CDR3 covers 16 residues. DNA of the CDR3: TGTGCCAGCAGCGTTAAGGGGCTAGTTAACACCGGGGAGCTGTTTTTT. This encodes CASSVKGLVNTGELFF.

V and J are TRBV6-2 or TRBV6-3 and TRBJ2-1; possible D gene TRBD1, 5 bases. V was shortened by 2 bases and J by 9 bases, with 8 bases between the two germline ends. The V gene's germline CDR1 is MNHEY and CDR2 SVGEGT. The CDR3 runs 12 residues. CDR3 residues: CASSYVGLEQFF. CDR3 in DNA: TGTGCCAGCAGTTACGTGGGGCTTGAGCAGTTCTTC.

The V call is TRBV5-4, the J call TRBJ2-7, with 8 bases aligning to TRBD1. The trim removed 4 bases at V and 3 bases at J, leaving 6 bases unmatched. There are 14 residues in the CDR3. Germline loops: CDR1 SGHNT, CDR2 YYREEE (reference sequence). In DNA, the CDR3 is TGTGCCAGCAGCCTCACGGACAGGGACTACGAGCAGTACTTC. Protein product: CASSLTDRDYEQYF. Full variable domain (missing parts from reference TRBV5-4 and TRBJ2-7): ETGVTQSPTHLIKTRGQQVTLRCSSQSGHNTVSWYQQALGQGPQFIFQYYREEENGRGNFPPRFSGLQFPNYSSELNVNALELDDSALYLCASSLTDRDYEQYFGPGTRLTVT.

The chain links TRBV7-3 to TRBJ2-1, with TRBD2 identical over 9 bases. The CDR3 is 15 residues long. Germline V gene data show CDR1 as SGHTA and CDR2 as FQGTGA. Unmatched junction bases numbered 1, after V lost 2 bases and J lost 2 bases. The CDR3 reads CASSLAGGPYNEQFF. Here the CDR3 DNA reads TGTGCCAGCAGCTTAGCGGGGGGGCCCTACAATGAGCAGTTCTTC. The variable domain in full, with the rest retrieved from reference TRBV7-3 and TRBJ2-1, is GAGVSQTPSNKVTEKGKYVELRCDPISGHTALYWYRQSLGQGPEFLIYFQGTGAADDSGLPNDRFFAVRPEGSVSTLKIQRTERGDSAVYLCASSLAGGPYNEQFFGPGTRLTVL.

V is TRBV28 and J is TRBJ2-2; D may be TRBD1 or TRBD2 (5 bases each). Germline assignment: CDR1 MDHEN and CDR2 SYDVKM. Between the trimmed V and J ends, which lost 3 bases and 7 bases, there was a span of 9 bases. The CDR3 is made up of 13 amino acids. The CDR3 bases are TGTGCCAGCAGTTTTCGAGGGGACGGGGAGCTGTTTTTT. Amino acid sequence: CASSFRGDGELFF.

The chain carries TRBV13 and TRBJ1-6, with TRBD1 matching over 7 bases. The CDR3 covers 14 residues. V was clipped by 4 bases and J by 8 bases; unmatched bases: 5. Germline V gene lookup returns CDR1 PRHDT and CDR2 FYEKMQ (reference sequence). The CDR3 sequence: CASSSDRSHSPLHF. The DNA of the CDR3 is TGTGCCAGCAGCTCGGACAGGTCTCATTCACCCCTCCACTTT. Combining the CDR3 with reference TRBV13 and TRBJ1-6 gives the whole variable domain AAGVIQSPRHLIKEKRETATLKCYPIPRHDTVYWYQQGPGQDPQFLISFYEKMQSDKGSIPDRFSAQQFSDYHSELNMSSLELGDSALYFCASSSDRSHSPLHFGNGTRLTVT.

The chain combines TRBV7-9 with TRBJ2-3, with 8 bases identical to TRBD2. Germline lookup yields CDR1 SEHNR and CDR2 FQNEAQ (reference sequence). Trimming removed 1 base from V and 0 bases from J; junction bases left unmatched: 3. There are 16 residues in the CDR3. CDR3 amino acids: CASSLDGGGSTDTQYF. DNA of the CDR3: TGTGCCAGCAGCTTAGATGGCGGGGGGAGCACAGATACGCAGTATTTT.

The CDR3: CASSIRNYNSPLHF. The CDR3 nucleotides are TGTGCCAGCAGTATAAGGAACTATAATTCACCCCTCCACTTT. V is TRBV27 and J is TRBJ1-6; D gene uncertain. In germline, CDR1 is MNHEY, CDR2 SMNVEV (reference sequence). The length of the CDR3 is 14 residues. Deletions cut 5 bases from V and 3 bases from J, with 8 bases between.

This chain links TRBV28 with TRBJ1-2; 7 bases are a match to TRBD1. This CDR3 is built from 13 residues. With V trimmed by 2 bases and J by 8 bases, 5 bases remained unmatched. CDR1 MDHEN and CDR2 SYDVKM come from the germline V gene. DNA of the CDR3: TGTGCCAGCAGTTTAACAGGGGTGTTGGGCTACACCTTC. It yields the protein CASSLTGVLGYTF.

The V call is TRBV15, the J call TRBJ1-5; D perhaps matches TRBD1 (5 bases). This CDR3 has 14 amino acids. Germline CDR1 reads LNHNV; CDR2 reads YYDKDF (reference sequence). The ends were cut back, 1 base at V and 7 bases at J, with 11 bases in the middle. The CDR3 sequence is CATSRVREGQPQHF. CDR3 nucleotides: TGTGCCACCAGCAGAGTCAGGGAGGGCCAGCCCCAGCATTTT.

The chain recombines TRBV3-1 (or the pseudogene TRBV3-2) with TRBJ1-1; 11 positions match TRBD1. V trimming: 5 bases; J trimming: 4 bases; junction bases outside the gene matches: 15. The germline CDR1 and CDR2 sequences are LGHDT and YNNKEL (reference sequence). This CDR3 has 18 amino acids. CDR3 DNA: TGTGCCAGCAGCTACTTGGCGATCGCGGGACAGGGGGGCACTGAAGCTTTCTTT. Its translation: CASSYLAIAGQGGTEAFF.

The CDR3 DNA reads as TGTGCCAGCAGTTATGACCAATATAATTCACCCCTCCACTTT. This gives the protein CASSYDQYNSPLHF. The chain recombines TRBV6-5 with TRBJ1-6; D is unclear. Looked up from germline, CDR1 is MNHEY and CDR2 is SVGAGI. V lost 3 bases and J 4 bases, leaving 7 bases between the germline ends. The CDR3 is made up of 14 amino acids.

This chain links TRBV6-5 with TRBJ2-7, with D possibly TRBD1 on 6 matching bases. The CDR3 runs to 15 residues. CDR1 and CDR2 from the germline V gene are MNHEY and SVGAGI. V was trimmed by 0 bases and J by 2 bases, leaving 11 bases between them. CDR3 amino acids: CASSYSTGHPYEQYF. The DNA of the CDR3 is TGTGCCAGCAGTTACTCGACGGGACACCCCTACGAGCAGTACTTC.

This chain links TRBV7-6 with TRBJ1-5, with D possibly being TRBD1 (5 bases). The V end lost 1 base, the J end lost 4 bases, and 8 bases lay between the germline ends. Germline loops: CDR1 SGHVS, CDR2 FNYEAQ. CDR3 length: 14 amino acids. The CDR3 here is CASSLGRGNQPQHF. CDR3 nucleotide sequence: TGTGCCAGCAGCTTAGGAAGGGGTAATCAGCCCCAGCATTTT. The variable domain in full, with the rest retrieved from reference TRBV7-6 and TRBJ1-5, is GAGVSQSPRYKVTKRGQDVALRCDPISGHVSLYWYRQALGQGPEFLTYFNYEAQQDKSGLPNDRFSAERPEGSISTLTIQRTEQRDSAMYRCASSLGRGNQPQHFGDGTRLSIL.

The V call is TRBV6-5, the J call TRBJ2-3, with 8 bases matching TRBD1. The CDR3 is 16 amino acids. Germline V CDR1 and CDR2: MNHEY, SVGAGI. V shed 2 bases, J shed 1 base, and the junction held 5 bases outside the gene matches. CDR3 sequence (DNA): TGTGCCAGCAGTTACCCGCCGGGACAGGGCACAGATACGCAGTATTTT. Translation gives CASSYPPGQGTDTQYF.

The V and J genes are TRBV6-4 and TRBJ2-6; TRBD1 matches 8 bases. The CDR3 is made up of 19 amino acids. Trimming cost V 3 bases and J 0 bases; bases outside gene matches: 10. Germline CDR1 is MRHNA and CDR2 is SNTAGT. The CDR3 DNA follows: TGTGCCAGCAGTGAATTTGGCCAGGGGGCCTTCTCTGGGGCCAACGTCCTGACTTTC. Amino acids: CASSEFGQGAFSGANVLTF.

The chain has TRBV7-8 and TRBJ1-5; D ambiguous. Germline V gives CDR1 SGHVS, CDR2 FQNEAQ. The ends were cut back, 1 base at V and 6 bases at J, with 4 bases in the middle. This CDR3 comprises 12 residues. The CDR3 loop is CASSLDGQPQHF. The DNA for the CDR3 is TGTGCCAGCAGCTTAGATGGTCAGCCCCAGCATTTT.

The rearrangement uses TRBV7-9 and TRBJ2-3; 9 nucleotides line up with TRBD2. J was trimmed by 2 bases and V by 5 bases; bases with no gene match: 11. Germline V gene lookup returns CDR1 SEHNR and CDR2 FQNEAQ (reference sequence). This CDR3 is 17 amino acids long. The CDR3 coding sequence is TGTGCCAGCAGCCCCCGGTGGGAGCGGGGGGACACAGATACGCAGTATTTT. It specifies CASSPRWERGDTDTQYF.

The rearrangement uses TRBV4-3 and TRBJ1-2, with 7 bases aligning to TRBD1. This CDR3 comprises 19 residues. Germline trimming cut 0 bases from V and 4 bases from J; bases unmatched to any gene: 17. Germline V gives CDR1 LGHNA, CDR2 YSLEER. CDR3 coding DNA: TGCGCCAGCAGCCAAGATCTAGGGCAGGGGGAGCCACCTTCCTATGGCTACACCTTC. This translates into CASSQDLGQGEPPSYGYTF.

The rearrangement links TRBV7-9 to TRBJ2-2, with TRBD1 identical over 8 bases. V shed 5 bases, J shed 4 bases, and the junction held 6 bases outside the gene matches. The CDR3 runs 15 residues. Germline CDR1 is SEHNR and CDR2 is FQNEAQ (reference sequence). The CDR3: CASSATGASTGELFF. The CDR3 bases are TGTGCCAGCAGCGCGACAGGGGCGAGCACCGGGGAGCTGTTTTTT.

CDR3 sequence reads: CASSESSGGADTQYF. CDR3 nucleotides: TGTGCCAGCAGTGAATCTAGCGGGGGGGCAGATACGCAGTATTTT. The rearrangement uses TRBV6-4 and TRBJ2-3; 12 bases line up with TRBD2. Germline CDR1 MRHNA, CDR2 SNTAGT. With 3 bases clipped from V and 4 bases from J, the junction kept 2 bases outside the gene matches. This CDR3 spans 15 amino acids.

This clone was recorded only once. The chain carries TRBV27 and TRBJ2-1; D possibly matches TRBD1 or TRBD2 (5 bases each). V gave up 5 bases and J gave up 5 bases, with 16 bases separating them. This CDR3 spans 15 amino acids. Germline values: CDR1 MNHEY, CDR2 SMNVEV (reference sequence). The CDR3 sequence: CASSPDYRDHNEQFF. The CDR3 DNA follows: TGTGCCAGCAGTCCCGATTATAGGGACCACAATGAGCAGTTCTTC.

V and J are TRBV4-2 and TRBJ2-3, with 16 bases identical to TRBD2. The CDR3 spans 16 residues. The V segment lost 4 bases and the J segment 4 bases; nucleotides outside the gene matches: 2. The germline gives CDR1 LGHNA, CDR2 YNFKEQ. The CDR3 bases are TGTGCCAGCAGCCTTGGGACTAGCGGGGGGGCAGATACGCAGTATTTT. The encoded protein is CASSLGTSGGADTQYF.

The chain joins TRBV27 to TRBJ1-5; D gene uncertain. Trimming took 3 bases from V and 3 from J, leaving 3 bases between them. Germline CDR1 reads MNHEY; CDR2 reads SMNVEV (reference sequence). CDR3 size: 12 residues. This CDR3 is CASSFPNQPQHF. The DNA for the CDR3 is TGTGCCAGCAGTTTCCCCAATCAGCCCCAGCATTTT.

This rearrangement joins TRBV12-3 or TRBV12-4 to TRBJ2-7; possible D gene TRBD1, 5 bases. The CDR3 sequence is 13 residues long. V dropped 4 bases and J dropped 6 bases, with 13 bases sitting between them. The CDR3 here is CASSSSQGSEQYF. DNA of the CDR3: TGTGCCAGCAGTTCCTCGCAGGGTTCCGAGCAGTACTTC.